The 29 T cell receptor beta chains below all came from one sample that was sequenced in a study of blood T cells in healthy people across ages (dated by TCRdb to between 2014 and 2016). Libraries were prepared through 5' RACE. TCRdb records Illumina HiSeq 2500 as the sequencer. The second PCR ran for roughly 7 to 11 cycles and used a J-beta primer mix along with a sample-barcoded 5' primer. TCRdb reran the public reads through fastp at Q25 and MiXCR, keeping productive beta chains. Rows are unified per CDR3 protein, each entry keeping the most common DNA and genes. Here the sample has hundreds of thousands of distinct CDR3 sequences; about 62% occur a single time. The ten biggest clones cover about 27% of the sample. Source material: blood. The receptors shown here come from a man aged 30 to 39 in good health.

This sequence joins TRBV2 and TRBJ2-1; 11 nucleotides line up with TRBD2. V was clipped by 9 bases and J by 3 bases; unmatched bases: 13. This CDR3 comprises 17 residues. The germline CDR1 and CDR2 sequences are SNHLY and FYNNEI. The CDR3 DNA sequence: TGTGCCAGTAGAGGGATAGCGGGGGGGCATGACTACAATGAGCAGTTCTTC. This encodes CASRGIAGGHDYNEQFF.

This chain links TRBV7-9 with TRBJ2-4; D is perhaps TRBD1 (6 bases). Trimming took off 4 bases at V and 7 bases at J, with 14 bases between the two ends. The CDR3 length is 14 residues. Germline-derived CDR1 and CDR2 are SEHNR and FQNEAQ (reference sequence). The CDR3 loop reads CASSSSRDMNIQYF. Written as DNA, the CDR3 is TGTGCCAGCAGCTCGTCCCGGGACATGAACATTCAGTACTTC.

As concerns this clonotype: A junction boundary mismatches the germline segment, possibly from a read error. The CDR3 nucleotides read TGCGCCTGCAGCCTGAGCGGGGTGGCTACCTACAATGAGCAGTTCTTC. Its translation: CACSLSGVATYNEQFF. The rearrangement links TRBV4-3 to TRBJ2-1; the match to TRBD2 covers 7 bases. Germline CDR1 reads LGHNA; CDR2 reads YSLEER. This CDR3 comprises 16 residues.

This clonotype was found once. The junction shows a germline mismatch at one end, possibly a read error. The chain has TRBV28 and TRBJ1-3; 7 bases align to TRBD1. CDR1 MDHEN and CDR2 SYDVKM come from the germline V gene. The CDR3 consists of 14 residues. The CDR3 DNA is TGTGCCAGCAGGGGAGGGGGCTCTGGAAACGCCATATATTTT. Translated, it gives CASRGGGSGNAIYF.

The gene calls are TRBV4-3 and TRBJ2-2; D possibly uses TRBD1 or TRBD2 (5 bases each). The germline V and J ends were trimmed by 4 bases and 5 bases, with 14 bases remaining between them. CDR1 is LGHNA, CDR2 YSLEER, per germline. The CDR3 loop spans 15 amino acids. CDR3 amino acids: CASSREPRDTGELFF. For the CDR3, the DNA is TGCGCCAGCAGCCGGGAGCCCAGGGATACCGGGGAGCTGTTTTTT.

CDR3 region: CASSEWTAYNEQFF. The CDR3 DNA is TGTGCCAGCAGTGAGTGGACTGCCTACAATGAGCAGTTCTTC. The chain joins TRBV2 to TRBJ2-1, with D perhaps TRBD2 (5 bases). Trimming cost V 3 bases and J 2 bases, with 8 bases left between them. The CDR3 is made up of 14 amino acids. The V gene's germline CDR1 is SNHLY and CDR2 FYNNEI.

DNA for the CDR3: TGTGCCAGCAGTGAAACAGGGGGCTATGGGGCCAACGTCCTGACTTTC. Its protein is CASSETGGYGANVLTF. The chain carries TRBV25-1 and TRBJ2-6; 9 bases are shared with TRBD1. CDR1 and CDR2 from the germline V gene are MGHDK and SYGVNS. V was clipped by 2 bases and J by 3 bases; unmatched bases: 2. The CDR3 consists of 16 residues.

The chain has TRBV2 and TRBJ2-1, with 9 bases matching TRBD2. The V gene's germline CDR1 is SNHLY and CDR2 FYNNEI. Trimming removed 2 bases from V and 2 bases from J; junction bases left unmatched: 7. The CDR3 is 17 residues long. This chain's CDR3 is CASSERAGLAAYNEQFF. CDR3 nucleotides: TGTGCCAGCAGTGAAAGGGCGGGACTAGCAGCCTACAATGAGCAGTTCTTC. Full variable domain (missing parts from reference TRBV2 and TRBJ2-1): EPEVTQTPSHQVTQMGQEVILRCVPISNHLYFYWYRQILGQKVEFLVSFYNNEISEKSEIFDDQFSVERPDGSNFTLKIRSTKLEDSAMYFCASSERAGLAAYNEQFFGPGTRLTVL.

V is TRBV6-5 and J is TRBJ2-1; D perhaps matches TRBD1 (6 bases). The germline V and J ends were trimmed by 2 bases and 13 bases, with 15 bases remaining between them. Germline V gene data show CDR1 as MNHEY and CDR2 as SVGAGI. This CDR3 is 13 amino acids long. CDR3 sequence (DNA): TGTGCCAGCAGTTACGGCAGGGGAGAGACCCAGTTCTTC. Translated, it gives CASSYGRGETQFF.

The sample holds a few counts of this clonotype. This chain uses TRBV7-9 with TRBJ2-4; TRBD2 is a possible D gene (5 bases). The V gene's germline CDR1 is SEHNR and CDR2 FQNEAQ (reference sequence). The CDR3 runs to 11 residues. V lost 7 bases, J lost 11 bases, and 12 bases lay in between. The CDR3, as DNA: TGTGCCAGCACCACCGGGAACCTTCAGTACTTC. It yields the protein CASTTGNLQYF. The full variable domain, rest sourced from reference TRBV7-9 and TRBJ2-4, is DTGVSQNPRHKITKRGQNVTFRCDPISEHNRLYWYRQTLGQGPEFLTYFQNEAQLEKSRLLSDRFSAERPKGSFSTLEIQRTEQGDSAMYLCASTTGNLQYFGAGTRLSVL.

Regarding this clonotype: A read error may account for a junction end that differs from germline. The rearrangement joins TRBV10-3 to TRBJ1-2; 7 nucleotides agree with TRBD1. There are 16 residues in the CDR3. Germline CDR1 ENHRY, CDR2 SYGVKD. The CDR3 nucleotides are TGTGCCATCAGTGGGCCGTCCGGGACAGAGAACTATGACTACACCTTC. Translated, it gives CAISGPSGTENYDYTF.

A few counts support this clonotype. This sequence joins TRBV5-1 and TRBJ2-1; D might be TRBD1 or TRBD2, each matching 5 bases. The CDR3 extends over 15 amino acids. V was pared by 4 bases and J by 6 bases, with 17 bases between. The V gene's germline CDR1 is SGHRS and CDR2 YFSETQ. The CDR3, as DNA: TGCGCCAGCAGCCTTCGCCCCGGGACGACCAATGAGCAGTTCTTC. It is translated as CASSLRPGTTNEQFF.

The CDR3 DNA reads TGTGCCAGCAGCGAATCGTGGCTAGCGGCATACAATGAGCAGTTCTTC. It yields the protein CASSESWLAAYNEQFF. The J gene is TRBJ2-1, the V gene TRBV4-2; 7 bases are a match to TRBD2. The length of the CDR3 is 16 residues. Germline-derived CDR1 and CDR2 are LGHNA and YNFKEQ. Trimming removed 5 bases from V and 4 bases from J; junction bases left unmatched: 11.

The V call is TRBV6-6, the J call TRBJ2-5; D ambiguous. The CDR3 sequence is 13 residues long. V was trimmed by 0 bases and J by 5 bases, leaving 7 bases between them. Germline values: CDR1 MNHNY, CDR2 SVGAGI (reference sequence). The CDR3 DNA sequence: TGTGCCAGCAGTTACTCGGGGTGGGAGACCCAGTACTTC. Translated, it gives CASSYSGWETQYF.

The V call is TRBV12-3 or TRBV12-4, the J call TRBJ2-1; maybe TRBD1 (5 bases). V was shortened by 6 bases and J by 10 bases, with 13 bases between the two germline ends. The CDR3 length is 12 residues. This CDR3 reads CASSLRAVEQFF. As DNA, the CDR3 is TGTGCCAGCAGCCTCAGGGCGGTGGAGCAGTTCTTC.

Ten or more counts support this clonotype. The V gene is TRBV20-1, the J gene TRBJ2-7; the D is unclear. The V gene lost 0 bases and the J gene lost 3 bases, with 12 bases spanning the gap. Germline values: CDR1 DFQATT, CDR2 SNEGSKA (reference sequence). The CDR3 runs to 14 residues. Here the CDR3 reads CSARDIGTDYEQYF. The CDR3 nucleotides read TGCAGTGCTAGAGATATTGGCACCGACTACGAGCAGTACTTC.

This chain joins TRBV9 and TRBJ2-7, with D perhaps TRBD1 or TRBD2 (7 bases each). Germline values: CDR1 SGDLS, CDR2 YYNGEE. Between the trimmed V and J ends, which lost 4 bases and 6 bases, there was a span of 17 bases. The length of the CDR3 is 14 residues. The CDR3 region is CASSPATGEGEQYF. The DNA of the CDR3 is TGTGCCAGCAGCCCAGCCACAGGGGAGGGCGAGCAGTACTTC.

V and J are TRBV6-1 and TRBJ2-2; 7 nucleotides align to TRBD2. Losses at the gene ends were 7 bases for V and 1 base for J; bases not matched to a gene: 9. The CDR3 loop spans 16 amino acids. Germline V gene data show CDR1 as MNHNS and CDR2 as SASEGT. CDR3 sequence (DNA): TGTGCCAGCAAAGGGAGGGCTAGCGGGAACACCGGGGAGCTGTTTTTT. Residues: CASKGRASGNTGELFF.

This clonotype appeared a few times. This chain links TRBV7-9 with TRBJ1-1; 8 bases align to TRBD1. Germline-derived CDR1 and CDR2 are SEHNR and FQNEAQ (reference sequence). V lost 5 bases, J lost 5 bases, and 7 bases stayed unmatched. The CDR3 extends over 14 amino acids. CDR3 protein: CASSRQGPPTEAFF. CDR3 nucleotides: TGTGCCAGCAGCCGACAGGGGCCCCCTACTGAAGCTTTCTTT.

The J gene is TRBJ2-3, the V gene TRBV12-3 or TRBV12-4; 9 nucleotides align to TRBD1. This CDR3 has 15 amino acids. Trimming removed 5 bases from V and 3 bases from J; junction bases left unmatched: 6. CDR3 sequence reads: CASSAGTGRTDTQYF. The CDR3 nucleotides are TGTGCCAGCAGTGCCGGGACAGGGAGGACAGATACGCAGTATTTT.

V is TRBV7-6 and J is TRBJ1-1; 7 bases align to TRBD1. The CDR3 totals 15 residues. Looked up from germline, CDR1 is SGHVS and CDR2 is FNYEAQ. The trim removed 1 base at V and 6 bases at J, leaving 8 bases unmatched. The CDR3: CASSLVSGGNAEAFF. The CDR3 DNA is TGTGCCAGCAGCTTAGTTTCAGGGGGTAACGCTGAAGCTTTCTTT.

This clonotype was picked up many times. The J gene is TRBJ2-5, the V gene TRBV7-2; no clear D gene. Germline CDR1 is SGHTA and CDR2 is FQGNSA. This CDR3 has 12 residues. Trimming took 1 base from V and 7 from J, leaving 7 bases between them. The CDR3 DNA reads as TGTGCCAGCAGCTTAGACGATTCGACCCAGTACTTC. Protein product: CASSLDDSTQYF.

The chain employs TRBV12-3 or TRBV12-4 and TRBJ1-2, with 8 bases lining up with TRBD1. The J segment lost 9 bases and the V segment lost 3 bases, leaving 3 bases of the junction unmatched. The CDR3 loop spans 12 amino acids. Here the CDR3 reads CASSFRQGSYTF. CDR3 nucleotides: TGTGCCAGCAGTTTCAGACAGGGGAGCTACACCTTC.

The V gene is TRBV5-1, the J gene TRBJ2-5; 7 bases match TRBD2. The CDR3 loop spans 15 amino acids. Germline CDR1 is SGHRS and CDR2 is YFSETQ. With 4 bases clipped from V and 0 bases from J, the junction kept 6 bases outside the gene matches. The CDR3 here is CASSRLAGYQETQYF. Written as DNA, the CDR3 is TGCGCCAGCAGCAGACTAGCAGGGTACCAAGAGACCCAGTACTTC.

This sequence joins TRBV14 and TRBJ2-7; D not certain. The V end lost 4 bases, the J end lost 3 bases, and 13 bases lay between the germline ends. There are 14 residues in the CDR3. The germline CDR1 and CDR2 sequences are SGHDN and FVKESK. CDR3 DNA sequence: TGTGCCAGCAGCCCGCGCGCCTGGGTCTACGAGCAGTACTTC. It is translated as CASSPRAWVYEQYF. The full variable domain, in which reference TRBV14 and TRBJ2-7 provide the parts outside the CDR3, is EAGVTQFPSHSVIEKGQTVTLRCDPISGHDNLYWYRRVMGKEIKFLLHFVKESKQDESGMPNNRFLAERTGGTYSTLKVQPAELEDSGVYFCASSPRAWVYEQYFGPGTRLTVT.

The chain uses TRBV9 and TRBJ1-1; no clear D gene. Germline values: CDR1 SGDLS, CDR2 YYNGEE. V was cut by 0 bases and J by 3 bases, with 9 bases left in between. The CDR3 is 14 amino acids. CDR3 sequence reads: CASSVVGSHTEAFF. In nucleotides, the CDR3 is TGTGCCAGCAGCGTAGTAGGATCTCACACTGAAGCTTTCTTT.

This rearrangement joins TRBV12-3 or TRBV12-4 to TRBJ1-5, with 7 bases matching TRBD1. The CDR3 runs to 16 residues. V shed 5 bases, J shed 2 bases, and the junction held 9 bases outside the gene matches. Written as DNA, the CDR3 is TGTGCCAGCAGTACGGCTTGGGACAGTCGCAATCAGCCCCAGCATTTT. It yields the protein CASSTAWDSRNQPQHF.

The chain uses TRBV7-2 and TRBJ2-4, with D possibly being TRBD1 or TRBD2 (5 bases each). V gave up 5 bases and J gave up 13 bases, with 18 bases separating them. This CDR3 contains 13 residues. Germline V gene data show CDR1 as SGHTA and CDR2 as FQGNSA. DNA for the CDR3: TGTGCCAGCAGCCGTACACAGGTCTGGGAGCAGTACTTC. It is translated as CASSRTQVWEQYF.

This chain uses TRBV6-5 with TRBJ2-1; D is undetermined. Germline values: CDR1 MNHEY, CDR2 SVGAGI. V was trimmed by 2 bases and J by 9 bases, leaving 8 bases between them. This CDR3 comprises 12 residues. Here the CDR3 DNA reads TGTGCCAGCAGTTACAAGGGCGGTGAGCAGTTCTTC. Its translation is CASSYKGGEQFF.